The 14 T cell receptor beta chains below come from one sample, sequenced in a study of response to subunit inactivated influenza vaccine. One entry per CDR3 protein, called by TCRdb with MiXCR from the RT-PCR reads. This repertoire shows 800,000 to 1,000,000 distinct CDR3 sequences, approximately 21% found once; its top ten account for about 10%. The source material was PBMCs from blood, sampled more than 4 days after vaccination. The receptors come from a man between 50 and 59 years old who received an inactivated influenza vaccine.

The chain couples TRBV20-1 to TRBJ2-3, with 11 bases matching TRBD2. Germline V CDR1 and CDR2: DFQATT, SNEGSKA (reference sequence). There are 17 residues in the CDR3. J was trimmed by 1 base and V by 0 bases; bases with no gene match: 6. The DNA of the CDR3 is TGCAGTGCTAGAGATGTGATGACTAGCGGGGGCACAGATACGCAGTATTTT. It encodes CSARDVMTSGGTDTQYF.

This clonotype turned up a few times. This rearrangement joins TRBV5-5 to TRBJ2-5; the match to TRBD1 covers 9 bases. V trimming: 1 base; J trimming: 5 bases; junction bases outside the gene matches: 12. CDR1 and CDR2 from the germline V gene are SGHKS and YYEKEE (reference sequence). This CDR3 has 17 amino acids. CDR3 sequence: CASSLSPRTGVWETQYF. The DNA of the CDR3 is TGTGCCAGCAGCTTGAGCCCCCGGACAGGGGTCTGGGAGACCCAGTACTTC.

This clonotype was observed a few times. The V call is TRBV20-1, the J call TRBJ2-1; D remains unclear. From germline, CDR1 is DFQATT and CDR2 SNEGSKA (reference sequence). The CDR3 sequence is 16 residues long. V lost 3 bases, J lost 3 bases, and 18 bases lay in between. CDR3 DNA sequence: TGCAGTGCTAGGATTTTAGGGCTAGGGATCTACAATGAGCAGTTCTTC. Amino acid sequence: CSARILGLGIYNEQFF.

There are a few counts of this clonotype. J is TRBJ2-1 and V is TRBV7-2; the D is unclear. The ends were cut back, 8 bases at V and 6 bases at J, with 17 bases in the middle. CDR3 length: 14 amino acids. Germline-derived CDR1 and CDR2 are SGHTA and FQGNSA. The CDR3 here is CASLGFDRVNEQFF. The CDR3 DNA reads TGTGCCAGCTTGGGGTTCGATCGAGTCAATGAGCAGTTCTTC.

The sample holds a few counts of this clonotype. The genes are TRBV27 and TRBJ2-2; D is ambiguous. V lost 7 bases to trimming and J lost 4 bases, with 10 bases between them. This CDR3 has 13 residues. The germline CDR1 and CDR2 sequences are MNHEY and SMNVEV (reference sequence). The CDR3 spells CASKNFGTGELFF. The CDR3 bases are TGTGCCAGCAAGAATTTTGGCACCGGGGAGCTGTTTTTT.

This clonotype was detected a few times. The gene calls are TRBV6-1 and TRBJ2-2; TRBD1 or TRBD2 may be the D gene (5 bases each). The CDR3 has 14 residues. The germline V gene encodes CDR1 MNHNS and CDR2 SASEGT. V was shortened by 5 bases and J by 5 bases, with 12 bases between the two germline ends. The DNA of the CDR3 is TGTGCCAGCAGTCAGGGACGGCGGACCGGGGAGCTGTTTTTT. Amino acid sequence: CASSQGRRTGELFF.

This clonotype has just a few counts. J is TRBJ2-7 and V is TRBV3-1; no definite D call. This CDR3 is built from 14 residues. V gave up 4 bases and J gave up 1 base, with 11 bases separating them. Germline CDR1 reads LGHDT; CDR2 reads YNNKEL (reference sequence). The chain's CDR3 is CASSPSRNSYEQYF. The DNA of the CDR3 is TGTGCCAGCAGCCCATCCAGGAATTCCTACGAGCAGTACTTC.

This clonotype has a handful of counts. The chain is built from TRBV4-2 and TRBJ2-3; D is unclear. V was shortened by 0 bases and J by 2 bases, with 9 bases between the two germline ends. There are 15 residues in the CDR3. Germline assignment: CDR1 LGHNA and CDR2 YNFKEQ. The CDR3 coding sequence is TGTGCCAGCAGCCAAGACCCCCAAGTCACAGATACGCAGTATTTT. Its translation is CASSQDPQVTDTQYF.

This clonotype has at least ten counts. The V and J genes are TRBV5-1 and TRBJ2-1; 11 nucleotides line up with TRBD2. CDR3 length: 16 residues. V was pared by 4 bases and J by 5 bases, with 8 bases of the junction left unmatched. CDR1 is SGHRS, CDR2 YFSETQ, per germline. Here the CDR3 reads CASSLFTSGGNNEQFF. DNA for the CDR3: TGCGCCAGCAGCCTCTTCACTAGCGGGGGTAACAATGAGCAGTTCTTC.

This chain uses TRBV2 with TRBJ2-5; 8 bases map to TRBD2. The junction had 12 bases not matched to a gene; V was cut back by 4 bases and J by 2 bases. The CDR3 sequence is 17 residues long. CDR1 is SNHLY, CDR2 FYNNEI, per germline. Here the CDR3 DNA reads TGTGCCAGCAGTGGGACTAGCTATGGCCCCCCACAAGAGACCCAGTACTTC. It encodes CASSGTSYGPPQETQYF.

The gene calls are TRBV20-1 and TRBJ2-5; D is ambiguous. Per germline, CDR1 DFQATT and CDR2 SNEGSKA (reference sequence). V was shortened by 0 bases and J by 5 bases, with 7 bases between the two germline ends. The CDR3 consists of 12 residues. As DNA, the CDR3 is TGCAGTGCTAGAGACACCTACGAGACCCAGTACTTC. It codes for CSARDTYETQYF.

The J gene is TRBJ2-7, the V gene TRBV19; TRBD2 might be the D (6 bases). Germline values: CDR1 LNHDA, CDR2 SQIVND (reference sequence). The CDR3 is made up of 15 amino acids. With 0 bases removed from V and 2 bases from J, the gap between germline ends came to 11 bases. CDR3 in DNA: TGTGCCAGTAGTATAGAGGGAGGCGGCGCCTACGAGCAGTACTTC. It codes for CASSIEGGGAYEQYF.

This clonotype was counted ten times or more. The chain is built from TRBV20-1 and TRBJ2-7; 8 bases are shared with TRBD2. The CDR3 has 14 amino acids. CDR1 and CDR2 from the germline V gene are DFQATT and SNEGSKA (reference sequence). The trim removed 4 bases at V and 5 bases at J, leaving 10 bases unmatched. As DNA, the CDR3 is TGCAGTGCTATCGGGAGTAGCGGGATCCACGAGCAGTACTTC. This translates into CSAIGSSGIHEQYF.

The CDR3 bases are TGTGCCAGCAGCTTATCTACAGGGCTGGATTTTCTAACCGGGGAGCTGTTTTTT. This gives the protein CASSLSTGLDFLTGELFF. The J gene is TRBJ2-2, the V gene TRBV11-1; tentative D call: TRBD1 (6 bases). Per the germline V gene, CDR1 is SGHAT and CDR2 is FQDESV (reference sequence). The CDR3 is 18 amino acids. Trimming took 2 bases from V and 5 from J, leaving 21 bases between them. The full variable domain, in which reference TRBV11-1 and TRBJ2-2 provide the parts outside the CDR3, is EAEVAQSPRYKITEKSQAVAFWCDPISGHATLYWYRQILGQGPELLVQFQDESVVDDSQLPKDRFSAERLKGVDSTLKIQPAELGDSAMYLCASSLSTGLDFLTGELFFGEGSRLTVL.